This is a list of T cell receptor beta chains from one sample in a study of CD8+ T cells in alopecia areata. The assay was immunoSEQ multiplex PCR, and TCRdb's table has in-frame clones only and misses some. The repertoire consists of 95,000 to 100,000 clones, with roughly 60% occurring once and the leading ten covering about 16%. Sequenced material: CD8+ T cells sorted from blood, taken at approximately week 60, from a patient treated with tofacitinib. These receptors all stem from a human donor with alopecia areata. Each CDR3 is given with its conserved first and last residue. A D gene is named only where the DNA matches it firmly. Size is stated for part of the rows, as once, few or many counts, or as a class when the clone is expanded.

J | V | D | size | DNA | CDR3
TRBJ1-2 | TRBV2 | - | - | TGTGCCAGCAGTGAGAAGGGAACAGGGCGGGGAGGCTACACCTTC | CASSEKGTGRGGYTF
TRBJ1-3 | TRBV21-1 | - | - | TGTGCCAGCAGCAATCCAAAAGCGGCCATATATTTT | CASSNPKAAIYF
TRBJ2-5 | TRBV27 | TRBD2 | few | TGTGCCAGCAGTCTGAGGGGCGGGGGGCAGAGACCCCAGTACTTC | CASSLRGGGQRPQYF
TRBJ2-5 | TRBV10-3 | - | - | TGTGCCATCAATTCAGGGGAGACCCAGTACTTC | CAINSGETQYF
TRBJ1-2 | TRBV9 | TRBD1 | - | TGTGCCAGCAGCGCTTGGGACAGGGAAGACTATGGCTACACCTTC | CASSAWDREDYGYTF
TRBJ1-2 | TRBV5-1 | - | - | TGCGCCAGCAGCTTGGACGATATGGTGGTCTATGGCTACACCTTC | CASSLDDMVVYGYTF
TRBJ1-1 | TRBV29-1 | - | - | TGCAGCGTTGGCGTCAGGGCCACGAACACTGAAGCTTTCTTT | CSVGVRATNTEAFF
TRBJ1-1 | TRBV29-1 | TRBD1 | few | TGCAGCGCCCTGGACAGGGGTTATAGATACACTGAAGCTTTCTTT | CSALDRGYRYTEAFF
TRBJ1-6 | TRBV13 | - | - | TGTGCCAGCAGCTTAGCAGGGTGGGATTCACCCCTCCACTTT | CASSLAGWDSPLHF
TRBJ2-1 | TRBV7-2 | - | - | TGTGCCAGCAGCCAGAGATCCTACAATGAGCAGTTCTTC | CASSQRSYNEQFF
TRBJ1-3 | TRBV9 | - | - | TGTGCCAGCAGCCCCCAGACTGCCTCTGGAAACACCATATATTTT | CASSPQTASGNTIYF
TRBJ2-5 | TRBV2 | TRBD2 | - | TGTGCCAGCATGTCGGCTAGCGGGGTCCAAGAGACCCAGTACTTC | CASMSASGVQETQYF
TRBJ1-2 | TRBV6-1 | - | - | TGTGCCTGCAATTATGGCTACACCTTC | CACNYGYTF